One and the same sample provided the 5 T cell receptor beta chains below, sequenced in a study of cytomegalovirus exposure and HLA in healthy donors. PCR employed 60 Vbeta and 13 Jbeta primers. Produced via immunoSEQ multiplex PCR; TCRdb's table is partial and in-frame only. The repertoire holds 60,000 to 75,000 clones, roughly nine tenths seen once, with around 10% in the top ten. The specimen sequenced was PBMCs. Receptors originate from a woman under 40 in good health and CMV-seropositive.

This clone was recorded once. V is TRBV5-1 and J is TRBJ2-7; perhaps TRBD1 as D (5 bases). Deletions cut 2 bases from V and 4 bases from J, with 13 bases between. The germline V gene encodes CDR1 SGHRS and CDR2 YFSETQ. The CDR3 spans 14 residues. This chain's CDR3 is CASSFLGAGYEQYF. The CDR3 region has the DNA TGCGCCAGCAGCTTCTTAGGGGCAGGATACGAGCAGTACTTC.

The gene calls are TRBV2 and TRBJ2-5; no clear D gene. V dropped 6 bases and J dropped 5 bases, with 7 bases sitting between them. Germline CDR1 reads SNHLY; CDR2 reads FYNNEI. This CDR3 region has 11 residues. In DNA, the CDR3 is TGTGCCAGCAGGGGCGTGGAGACCCAGTACTTC. Encoded protein: CASRGVETQYF.

With respect to this clone: At one end the junction does not follow the germline gene, possibly because of a read error. V gene TRBV28 combines with J gene TRBJ1-1; a possible D gene is TRBD1 (5 bases). This CDR3 region has 13 residues. The germline gives CDR1 MDHEN, CDR2 SYDVKM. The CDR3 loop reads CDSSFRGPGGAFF. CDR3 DNA sequence: TGTGACAGCAGTTTCCGGGGTCCGGGGGGAGCTTTCTTT.

The J gene is TRBJ1-5, the V gene TRBV27, with D possibly being TRBD1 (6 bases). V dropped 7 bases and J dropped 6 bases, with 16 bases sitting between them. From germline, CDR1 is MNHEY and CDR2 SMNVEV (reference sequence). The CDR3 sequence is 14 residues long. CDR3 in amino acids: CASKQGGFGQPQHF. Here the CDR3 DNA reads TGTGCCAGCAAACAGGGAGGGTTCGGTCAGCCCCAGCATTTT.

The rearrangement links TRBV7-8 to TRBJ2-5; D is possibly TRBD2 (5 bases). The CDR3 runs to 16 residues. CDR1 is SGHVS, CDR2 FQNEAQ, per germline. Trimming left V 3 bases short and J 3 bases short, with 17 bases between. In DNA form, the CDR3 reads TGTGCCAGCAGCTTGGGGATCGGTCTCGGGGAAGAGACCCAGTACTTC. This sequence encodes CASSLGIGLGEETQYF.